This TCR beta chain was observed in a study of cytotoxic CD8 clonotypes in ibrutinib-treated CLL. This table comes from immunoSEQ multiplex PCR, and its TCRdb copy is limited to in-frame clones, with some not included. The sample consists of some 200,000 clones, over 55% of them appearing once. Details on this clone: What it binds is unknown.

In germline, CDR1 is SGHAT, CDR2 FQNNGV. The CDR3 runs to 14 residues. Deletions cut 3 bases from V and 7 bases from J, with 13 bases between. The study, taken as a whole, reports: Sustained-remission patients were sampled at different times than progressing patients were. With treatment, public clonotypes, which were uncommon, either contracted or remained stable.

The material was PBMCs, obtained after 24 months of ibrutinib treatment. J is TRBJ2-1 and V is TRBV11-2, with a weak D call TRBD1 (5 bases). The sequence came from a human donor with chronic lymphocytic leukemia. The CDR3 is CASSFPQGRNEQFF. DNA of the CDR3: TGTGCCAGCAGCTTCCCCCAGGGTAGGAATGAGCAGTTCTTC.